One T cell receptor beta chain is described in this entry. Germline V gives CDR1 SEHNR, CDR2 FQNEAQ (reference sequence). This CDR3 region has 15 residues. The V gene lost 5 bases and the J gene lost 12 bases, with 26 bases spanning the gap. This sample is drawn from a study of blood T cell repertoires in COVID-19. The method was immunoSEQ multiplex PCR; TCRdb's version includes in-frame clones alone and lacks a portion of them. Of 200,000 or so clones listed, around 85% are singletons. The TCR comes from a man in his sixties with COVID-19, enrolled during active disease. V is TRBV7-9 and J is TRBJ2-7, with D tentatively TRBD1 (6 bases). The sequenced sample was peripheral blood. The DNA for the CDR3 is TGTGCCAGCAGCACTGCACTGCAAGGGACATCCAAGGGGTACTTC. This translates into CASSTALQGTSKGYF.